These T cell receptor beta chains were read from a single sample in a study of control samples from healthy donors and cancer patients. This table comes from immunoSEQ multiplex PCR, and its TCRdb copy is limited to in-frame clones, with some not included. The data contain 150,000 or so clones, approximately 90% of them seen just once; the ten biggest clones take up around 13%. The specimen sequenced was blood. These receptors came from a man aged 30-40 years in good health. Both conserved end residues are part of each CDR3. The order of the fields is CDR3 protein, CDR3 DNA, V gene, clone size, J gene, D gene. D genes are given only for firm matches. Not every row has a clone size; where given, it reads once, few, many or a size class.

cdr3_aa: CASSRITRTSGINNEQFF
cdr3_nt: TGTGCCAGTAGTAGAATAACCCGGACTAGCGGGATCAACAATGAGCAGTTCTTC
v_call: TRBV19
clone_size: -
j_call: TRBJ2-1
d_call: TRBD2

cdr3_aa: CASSLGDSPLHF
cdr3_nt: TGTGCCAGCAGCTTAGGGGATTCACCCCTCCACTTT
v_call: TRBV7-9
clone_size: -
j_call: TRBJ1-6
d_call: -

cdr3_aa: CASSFGQNEKLFF
cdr3_nt: TGTGCCAGCAGTTTCGGGCAGAATGAAAAACTGTTTTTT
v_call: TRBV12-3/TRBV12-4
clone_size: -
j_call: TRBJ1-4
d_call: -

cdr3_aa: CASTTGTYLGDTQYF
cdr3_nt: TGCGCCAGCACCACCGGGACTTACCTAGGGGATACGCAGTATTTT
v_call: TRBV5-1
clone_size: -
j_call: TRBJ2-3
d_call: -

cdr3_aa: CASSLEELAYNEQFF
cdr3_nt: TGTGCCAGCAGCTTGGAGGAGTTGGCCTACAATGAGCAGTTCTTC
v_call: TRBV5-6
clone_size: -
j_call: TRBJ2-1
d_call: -

cdr3_aa: CASSVEGNVGELFF
cdr3_nt: TGTGCCAGCAGCGTAGAGGGCAATGTGGGGGAGCTGTTTTTT
v_call: TRBV9
clone_size: few
j_call: TRBJ2-2
d_call: -

cdr3_aa: CSVAQGDLVTQYF
cdr3_nt: TGCAGCGTTGCCCAGGGGGATTTGGTGACCCAGTACTTC
v_call: TRBV29-1
clone_size: -
j_call: TRBJ2-5
d_call: TRBD1

cdr3_aa: CASSRRLGNTEAAFF
cdr3_nt: TGTGCCAGCAGCCGAAGACTGGGTAACACTGAAGCAGCTTTCTTT
v_call: TRBV3-1/TRBV3-2
clone_size: -
j_call: TRBJ1-1
d_call: -

cdr3_aa: CASSSGVWDRVRTDTQYF
cdr3_nt: TGTGCCAGCAGCTCGGGGGTGTGGGACAGGGTGAGAACAGATACGCAGTATTTT
v_call: TRBV7-7
clone_size: -
j_call: TRBJ2-3
d_call: TRBD1

cdr3_aa: CASRGGTLYNSPLHF
cdr3_nt: TGTGCCAGCAGGGGGGGGACCCTCTATAATTCACCCCTCCACTTT
v_call: TRBV28
clone_size: -
j_call: TRBJ1-6
d_call: -

cdr3_aa: CASKDLRGRGANVLTF
cdr3_nt: TGTGCCAGCAAAGACCTTAGGGGGCGTGGGGCCAACGTCCTGACTTTC
v_call: TRBV6-6
clone_size: -
j_call: TRBJ2-6
d_call: TRBD1

cdr3_aa: CASSPSPGGLSYNEQFF
cdr3_nt: TGTGCCAGCAGCCCCTCTCCAGGGGGGCTCTCCTACAATGAGCAGTTCTTC
v_call: TRBV14
clone_size: -
j_call: TRBJ2-1
d_call: -

cdr3_aa: CASSRDGTEKLFF
cdr3_nt: TGTGCCAGCTCACGGGACGGGACTGAAAAACTGTTTTTT
v_call: TRBV18
clone_size: -
j_call: TRBJ1-4
d_call: -

cdr3_aa: CASSQGLTAEQYF
cdr3_nt: TGTGCCAGCAGCCAAGGTCTGACAGCCGAGCAGTACTTC
v_call: TRBV14
clone_size: few
j_call: TRBJ2-7
d_call: -

cdr3_aa: CAWSSQGATYEQYF
cdr3_nt: TGTGCCTGGAGTTCTCAGGGGGCGACCTACGAGCAGTACTTC
v_call: TRBV30
clone_size: -
j_call: TRBJ2-7
d_call: TRBD1

cdr3_aa: CSASQVAGITDTQYF
cdr3_nt: TGCAGTGCTAGTCAGGTAGCGGGGATCACAGATACGCAGTATTTT
v_call: TRBV20-1
clone_size: -
j_call: TRBJ2-3
d_call: TRBD2

cdr3_aa: CASSLSNGGRGNEKLFF
cdr3_nt: TGTGCCAGCAGCCTCAGTAATGGGGGACGGGGGAATGAAAAACTGTTTTTT
v_call: TRBV9
clone_size: -
j_call: TRBJ1-4
d_call: -

cdr3_aa: CSAAPTGKAFF
cdr3_nt: TGCAGTGCCGCCCCCACAGGGAAAGCTTTCTTT
v_call: TRBV20-1
clone_size: -
j_call: TRBJ1-1
d_call: -

cdr3_aa: CASRRTGNQPQHF
cdr3_nt: TGTGCCAGCAGAAGGACGGGCAATCAGCCCCAGCATTTT
v_call: TRBV27
clone_size: -
j_call: TRBJ1-5
d_call: -

cdr3_aa: CASSPPTVDTQYF
cdr3_nt: TGTGCCAGCTCACCACCTACCGTAGATACGCAGTATTTT
v_call: TRBV18
clone_size: -
j_call: TRBJ2-3
d_call: -

cdr3_aa: CASSPPTVLNEKLFF
cdr3_nt: TGTGCCAGCTCACCACCGACAGTCCTTAATGAAAAACTGTTTTTT
v_call: TRBV18
clone_size: -
j_call: TRBJ1-4
d_call: -

cdr3_aa: CASFRTQFMNTEAFF
cdr3_nt: TGTGCCAGCTTTCGCACCCAGTTCATGAACACTGAAGCTTTCTTT
v_call: TRBV5-5
clone_size: -
j_call: TRBJ1-1
d_call: -

cdr3_aa: CASSVGRGVDEQYF
cdr3_nt: TGTGCCAGCAGCGTAGGTCGGGGGGTGGACGAGCAGTACTTC
v_call: TRBV9
clone_size: -
j_call: TRBJ2-7
d_call: TRBD2

cdr3_aa: CSAAGAGELFF
cdr3_nt: TGCAGTGCTGCGGGGGCCGGGGAGCTGTTTTTT
v_call: TRBV20-1
clone_size: -
j_call: TRBJ2-2
d_call: TRBD2

cdr3_aa: CASSQGSSQYF
cdr3_nt: TGTGCCAGCAGCCAAGGAAGTTCCCAGTACTTC
v_call: TRBV14
clone_size: -
j_call: TRBJ2-5
d_call: -

cdr3_aa: CASSFLGGYEQYF
cdr3_nt: TGTGCCAGCAGCTTTTTAGGAGGCTACGAGCAGTACTTC
v_call: TRBV5-4
clone_size: -
j_call: TRBJ2-7
d_call: -

cdr3_aa: CASNPGTGAVLTKSEAFF
cdr3_nt: TGTGCCAGCAATCCCGGGACAGGGGCCGTCCTGACTAAATCTGAAGCTTTCTTT
v_call: TRBV19
clone_size: -
j_call: TRBJ1-1
d_call: TRBD1

cdr3_aa: CASSPGQGISNEQFF
cdr3_nt: TGTGCCAGCAGCCCGGGACAAGGGATTTCCAATGAGCAGTTCTTC
v_call: TRBV27
clone_size: -
j_call: TRBJ2-1
d_call: -

cdr3_aa: CSVASGTRDNEKLFF
cdr3_nt: TGCAGCGTAGCCTCCGGGACTCGGGATAATGAAAAACTGTTTTTT
v_call: TRBV29-1
clone_size: -
j_call: TRBJ1-4
d_call: -

cdr3_aa: CASSLTVQETQYF
cdr3_nt: TGTGCCAGCAGCTTAACGGTACAAGAGACCCAGTACTTC
v_call: TRBV7-3
clone_size: -
j_call: TRBJ2-5
d_call: -

cdr3_aa: CASSPSLSNYGYTF
cdr3_nt: TGTGCCAGCAGCCCATCACTGAGTAACTATGGCTACACCTTC
v_call: TRBV14
clone_size: -
j_call: TRBJ1-2
d_call: -

cdr3_aa: CASSLQYNQPQHF
cdr3_nt: TGTGCCAGCAGCTTGCAGTACAATCAGCCCCAGCATTTT
v_call: TRBV5-6
clone_size: -
j_call: TRBJ1-5
d_call: -

cdr3_aa: CASSTLLAQKETQYF
cdr3_nt: TGTGCCAGTAGTACCTTACTAGCCCAAAAAGAGACCCAGTACTTC
v_call: TRBV19
clone_size: -
j_call: TRBJ2-5
d_call: -

cdr3_aa: CASSYEGANRVQFF
cdr3_nt: TGTGCCAGCAGTTACGAGGGTGCCAACAGGGTTCAGTTCTTC
v_call: TRBV6-2/TRBV6-3
clone_size: -
j_call: TRBJ2-1
d_call: -

cdr3_aa: CASSARANQPQHF
cdr3_nt: TGTGCCAGCAGTGCACGGGCAAATCAGCCCCAGCATTTT
v_call: TRBV2
clone_size: -
j_call: TRBJ1-5
d_call: -

cdr3_aa: CASSGLAGILGNEQFF
cdr3_nt: TGTGCCAGCAGCGGACTAGCGGGAATTTTGGGGAATGAGCAGTTCTTC
v_call: TRBV6-2/TRBV6-3
clone_size: -
j_call: TRBJ2-1
d_call: TRBD2

cdr3_aa: CASSSRPTERGFF
cdr3_nt: TGTGCCAGCAGTTCTCGACCAACTGAAAGGGGTTTCTTT
v_call: TRBV6-5
clone_size: -
j_call: TRBJ1-1
d_call: -

cdr3_aa: CASNRRPGPTDTQYF
cdr3_nt: TGCGCCAGCAACCGGAGGCCGGGACCCACAGATACGCAGTATTTT
v_call: TRBV5-1
clone_size: -
j_call: TRBJ2-3
d_call: -

cdr3_aa: CASRWTGDTEAFF
cdr3_nt: TGTGCCAGCAGATGGACGGGGGACACTGAAGCTTTCTTT
v_call: TRBV2
clone_size: -
j_call: TRBJ1-1
d_call: -

cdr3_aa: CASSSRGARVDTQYF
cdr3_nt: TGTGCCAGCAGCTCCCGGGGGGCTAGGGTAGATACGCAGTATTTT
v_call: TRBV9
clone_size: -
j_call: TRBJ2-3
d_call: -

cdr3_aa: CSARGIYGYTF
cdr3_nt: TGCAGTGCCCGAGGGATCTATGGCTACACCTTC
v_call: TRBV20-1
clone_size: -
j_call: TRBJ1-2
d_call: -

cdr3_aa: CASRLAGSSYNEQFF
cdr3_nt: TGTGCCAGCCGACTAGCGGGGAGCTCCTACAATGAGCAGTTCTTC
v_call: TRBV6-5
clone_size: -
j_call: TRBJ2-1
d_call: TRBD2

cdr3_aa: CASSPPGTSGRPDTQYF
cdr3_nt: TGTGCCAGCTCACCACCGGGGACTAGCGGGAGACCAGATACGCAGTATTTT
v_call: TRBV18
clone_size: -
j_call: TRBJ2-3
d_call: TRBD2

cdr3_aa: CASSQDFGFPGQGKNYEQYF
cdr3_nt: TGCGCCAGCAGCCAAGATTTTGGTTTTCCGGGACAGGGGAAAAACTACGAGCAGTACTTC
v_call: TRBV4-1
clone_size: -
j_call: TRBJ2-7
d_call: TRBD1

cdr3_aa: CASKQGPFNYGYTF
cdr3_nt: TGTGCCAGCAAACAGGGGCCGTTTAACTATGGCTACACCTTC
v_call: TRBV27
clone_size: -
j_call: TRBJ1-2
d_call: TRBD1

cdr3_aa: CASSLSAPDSGNTIYF
cdr3_nt: TGTGCCAGCAGCTTAAGCGCACCCGACTCTGGAAACACCATATATTTT
v_call: TRBV7-9
clone_size: -
j_call: TRBJ1-3
d_call: -

cdr3_aa: CASRQRDRDNSPLHF
cdr3_nt: TGTGCCAGCCGCCAGCGGGACCGGGATAATTCACCCCTCCACTTT
v_call: TRBV14
clone_size: once
j_call: TRBJ1-6
d_call: -

cdr3_aa: CASSEQPNTEAFF
cdr3_nt: TGTGCCAGCAGTGAGCAACCGAACACTGAAGCTTTCTTT
v_call: TRBV2
clone_size: -
j_call: TRBJ1-1
d_call: -

cdr3_aa: CSVGAFRTGYYEQYF
cdr3_nt: TGCAGCGTTGGGGCTTTTCGGACAGGCTACTACGAGCAGTACTTC
v_call: TRBV29-1
clone_size: -
j_call: TRBJ2-7
d_call: TRBD1

cdr3_aa: CASGPDLREQFF
cdr3_nt: TGTGCCAGCGGTCCCGACCTCAGGGAGCAGTTCTTC
v_call: TRBV2
clone_size: -
j_call: TRBJ2-1
d_call: -

cdr3_aa: CASSQEGPTNEKLFF
cdr3_nt: TGCGCCAGCAGCCAAGAGGGACCAACTAATGAAAAACTGTTTTTT
v_call: TRBV4-1
clone_size: -
j_call: TRBJ1-4
d_call: -